A single sample is the source of the 14 T cell receptor beta chains below, sequenced in a study of a mutant IDH1 vaccine in newly diagnosed glioma. Here immunoSEQ multiplex PCR was the method, and the copy in TCRdb shows in-frame clones only, minus some. The profile shows about 68,000 clones, 84% of them singletons. Their target antigens are unknown. Time point in this sample: week 35, safety follow-up. What each vaccine dose contained was 300 ug of mutant IDH1 20-mer peptide, accompanied by topical imiquimod. This specimen consisted of PBMCs, obtained from a glioma patient whose treatment included an IDH1 peptide vaccine. Receptors were obtained from a young man with glioma.

This sequence joins TRBV30 and TRBJ2-1, with 9 bases that match TRBD2. Germline CDR1 reads GTSNPN; CDR2 reads SVGIG (reference sequence). The CDR3 is 15 residues long. J gave up 8 bases and V 8 bases, and 16 bases lay outside the gene matches. The CDR3 DNA sequence: TGTGCCGGGGAAAGGCGGGAGGGCCTGGGGGATGAGCAGTTCTTC. Protein: CAGERREGLGDEQFF.

The rearrangement joins TRBV7-9 to TRBJ2-1; 10 positions agree with TRBD1. The CDR3 is 15 amino acids. The germline CDR1 and CDR2 sequences are SEHNR and FQNEAQ (reference sequence). The V and J ends lost 5 bases and 5 bases, in that order; junction bases with no gene match: 6. The CDR3 DNA reads TGTGCCAGCAGCACTACCGGGACAGGGGACAATGAGCAGTTCTTC. This translates into CASSTTGTGDNEQFF.

The V gene is TRBV5-1, the J gene TRBJ2-2; either TRBD1 or TRBD2 may supply D (6 bases each). Trimming stripped 0 bases from V and 3 bases from J, with 9 bases between. CDR1 SGHRS and CDR2 YFSETQ come from the germline V gene. The CDR3 extends over 15 amino acids. The CDR3 sequence: CASSLGGTHTGELFF. In DNA, the CDR3 is TGCGCCAGCAGCTTGGGCGGGACACACACCGGGGAGCTGTTTTTT.

The J gene is TRBJ1-6, the V gene TRBV6-5; D ambiguous. The germline V gene has CDR1 MNHEY and CDR2 SVGAGI. V was clipped by 6 bases and J by 2 bases, with 11 bases between them. The CDR3 spans 15 residues. In DNA, the CDR3 is TGTGCCAGCAGGTTCATGAGGGCCTATAATTCACCCCTCCACTTT. It yields the protein CASRFMRAYNSPLHF.

This clone has a handful of counts. The chain combines TRBV9 with TRBJ1-1; possible D gene TRBD1, 5 bases. This CDR3 is built from 15 residues. V was pared by 0 bases and J by 4 bases, with 13 bases between. The germline CDR1 and CDR2 sequences are SGDLS and YYNGEE. For the CDR3, the DNA is TGTGCCAGCAGCGTAGTTGCGCAGGGCGGCACTGAAGCTTTCTTT. It codes for CASSVVAQGGTEAFF.

J is TRBJ1-1 and V is TRBV4-2; D is uncertain. Looked up from germline, CDR1 is LGHNA and CDR2 is YNFKEQ. The CDR3 covers 12 residues. Trimming removed 2 bases at V and 0 bases at J, with 1 base between. Here the CDR3 DNA reads TGTGCCAGCAGCCAACTGAACACTGAAGCTTTCTTT. Protein product: CASSQLNTEAFF.

CDR3 in amino acids: CASSAGVITEAFF. DNA for the CDR3: TGTGCCAGCAGTGCAGGGGTTATCACTGAAGCTTTCTTT. The chain recombines TRBV11-1 with TRBJ1-1; D is possibly TRBD1 (6 bases). This CDR3 is 13 amino acids long. V was trimmed by 6 bases and J by 4 bases, leaving 12 bases between them. The germline gives CDR1 SGHAT, CDR2 FQDESV (reference sequence).

Only one count was recorded for this clone. The CDR3 protein is CASSLGRTSTDTQYF. CDR3 sequence (DNA): TGTGCCAGCAGCTTAGGACGGACCAGCACAGATACGCAGTATTTT. The rearrangement uses TRBV7-8 and TRBJ2-3; D not resolved. CDR1 and CDR2 from the germline V gene are SGHVS and FQNEAQ. Deletions cut 1 base from V and 0 bases from J, with 8 bases between. This CDR3 contains 15 residues. The whole variable domain, remainder taken from reference TRBV7-8 and TRBJ2-3, is GAGVSQSPRYKVAKRGQDVALRCDPISGHVSLFWYQQALGQGPEFLTYFQNEAQLDKSGLPSDRFFAERPEGSVSTLKIQRTQQEDSAVYLCASSLGRTSTDTQYFGPGTRLTVL.

The V gene is TRBV10-3, the J gene TRBJ1-5; 8 bases map to TRBD1. With V trimmed by 6 bases and J by 4 bases, 5 bases remained unmatched. Germline loops: CDR1 ENHRY, CDR2 SYGVKD. There are 14 residues in the CDR3. CDR3 DNA sequence: TGTGCCATCAGGGACAGGGAATCAAATCAGCCCCAGCATTTT. The encoded protein is CAIRDRESNQPQHF.

V gene TRBV7-2 combines with J gene TRBJ2-3; D is perhaps TRBD2 (6 bases). Germline-derived CDR1 and CDR2 are SGHTA and FQGNSA. V lost 1 base to trimming and J lost 7 bases, with 15 bases between them. CDR3 length equals 15 residues. CDR3 region: CASSLGLARLNTQYF. The DNA for the CDR3 is TGTGCCAGCAGCTTAGGCCTAGCGAGGTTAAATACGCAGTATTTT.

The genes are TRBV2 and TRBJ1-5; 10 bases line up with TRBD1. The CDR3 covers 14 residues. Trimming took 5 bases from V and 6 from J; bases not matched to a gene: 4. CDR1 SNHLY and CDR2 FYNNEI come from the germline V gene. The CDR3 region is CASSLTGGGQPQHF. DNA for the CDR3: TGTGCCAGCAGTCTGACAGGGGGCGGTCAGCCCCAGCATTTT.

The V and J genes are TRBV30 and TRBJ2-5; D is unresolved. With 5 bases removed from V and 5 bases from J, the gap between germline ends came to 12 bases. Per germline, CDR1 GTSNPN and CDR2 SVGIG (reference sequence). The CDR3 length is 12 residues. The CDR3 loop is CAWALNWETQYF. For the CDR3, the DNA is TGTGCCTGGGCCCTCAACTGGGAGACCCAGTACTTC.

This chain links TRBV2 with TRBJ1-1; D is ambiguous. The V and J ends lost 10 bases and 9 bases respectively, with 15 bases between them. The CDR3 has 11 amino acids. Germline V gives CDR1 SNHLY, CDR2 FYNNEI. CDR3 DNA: TGTGCCATCCTAAAGGCGAACCAAGCTTTCTTT. Translating it yields CAILKANQAFF.

This clone was counted a few times. The V call is TRBV7-9, the J call TRBJ1-1; D unclear. CDR1 is SEHNR, CDR2 FQNEAQ, per germline (reference sequence). Trimming pared 1 base from V and 0 bases from J, leaving 9 bases between. CDR3 size: 15 residues. The chain's CDR3 is CASSLEEGVNTEAFF. The CDR3 nucleotides read TGTGCCAGCAGCTTAGAGGAGGGAGTGAACACTGAAGCTTTCTTT.